One sample yielded the 14 T cell receptor beta chains listed below, sequenced in a study of T cells in tuberculosis. Profiled with immunoSEQ multiplex PCR; TCRdb holds only in-frame clones, not every one. This sample yields about 58,000 clones, of which 88% are seen a single time; just over 20% belongs to the top ten. After thawing and overnight rest, PBMC were stained with GMM-loaded CD1B tetramer, viability dye and anti-CD3 for sorting. C32 glucose monomycolate from Rhodococcus equi was loaded onto the CD1B tetramers. Sequenced sample: CD1b-GMM tetramer-negative cells sorted from PBMCs. Receptor source: an adult woman with latent tuberculosis.

This clone came up once. V usage is TRBV29-1 and J usage is TRBJ2-6, with a tentative D call TRBD1 (5 bases). Trimming cost V 0 bases and J 2 bases, with 11 bases left between them. CDR1 and CDR2 (germline): SQVTM, ANQGSEA. This CDR3 contains 16 residues. CDR3 residues: CSVEDPDSTGANVLTF. The CDR3 nucleotides read TGCAGCGTTGAAGATCCCGACAGTACTGGGGCCAACGTCCTGACTTTC.

V and J are TRBV6-6 and TRBJ2-5, with D unresolved. The CDR3 runs to 13 residues. The V gene lost 2 bases and the J gene lost 3 bases, with 7 bases spanning the gap. CDR1 is MNHNY and CDR2 is SVGAGI in the germline V gene (reference sequence). CDR3 sequence: CASSYGQKETQYF. CDR3 DNA: TGTGCCAGCAGTTACGGTCAGAAAGAGACCCAGTACTTC.

This clone has just one count. The chain couples TRBV9 to TRBJ2-7, with D maybe TRBD2 (6 bases). Germline CDR1 reads SGDLS; CDR2 reads YYNGEE. Trimming shortened V by 3 bases and J by 5 bases, and 15 bases separated the two germline ends. CDR3 size: 14 residues. DNA for the CDR3: TGTGCCAGCAGCGAGTTCGGGAGTGGCGACGAGCAGTACTTC. It specifies CASSEFGSGDEQYF.

The chain couples TRBV27 to TRBJ2-1; 7 bases are a match to TRBD1. The CDR3 is 14 amino acids. The germline V gene has CDR1 MNHEY and CDR2 SMNVEV (reference sequence). The V segment lost 4 bases and the J segment 9 bases; nucleotides outside the gene matches: 9. In nucleotides, the CDR3 is TGTGCCAGCAGTTCTCCGACAGGGTCGGGTGAGCAGTTCTTC. Its translation is CASSSPTGSGEQFF.

This chain uses TRBV7-2 with TRBJ1-1, with a weak D call TRBD1 (5 bases). CDR1 SGHTA and CDR2 FQGNSA come from the germline V gene. The V and J ends lost 0 bases and 3 bases respectively, with 11 bases between them. The CDR3 has 15 residues. Here the CDR3 reads CASSLAGGSYTEAFF. In DNA, the CDR3 is TGTGCCAGCAGCTTAGCCGGGGGGTCCTACACTGAAGCTTTCTTT.

CDR3 in DNA: TGTGCCTGGAGAAAAGGACTAGCGGGTGAAGGGGAGCTGTTTTTT. Its protein product is CAWRKGLAGEGELFF. This rearrangement joins TRBV30 to TRBJ2-2, with 11 positions matching TRBD2. Trimming cost V 3 bases and J 8 bases; bases outside gene matches: 8. The germline V gene has CDR1 GTSNPN and CDR2 SVGIG (reference sequence). The CDR3 is 15 residues long.

V and J are TRBV6-9 and TRBJ1-2, with D tentatively TRBD1 (5 bases). Germline V lookup: CDR1 MNHGY, CDR2 SVAAGI. V was cut by 2 bases and J by 6 bases, with 13 bases left in between. The length of the CDR3 is 14 residues. Written as DNA, the CDR3 is TGTGCCAGCAGTTATAAGTCGGAGGGGAATGGCTACACCTTC. This encodes CASSYKSEGNGYTF.

The J gene is TRBJ2-4, the V gene TRBV2; 8 positions agree with TRBD1. The germline CDR1 and CDR2 sequences are SNHLY and FYNNEI. Trimming cost V 6 bases and J 0 bases; bases outside gene matches: 4. The CDR3 consists of 15 residues. CDR3 loop: CASRGGTGAKNIQYF. Here the CDR3 DNA reads TGTGCCAGCAGAGGGGGGACAGGAGCCAAAAACATTCAGTACTTC.

This clone was counted a single time. The chain joins TRBV19 to TRBJ1-5; TRBD1 aligns across 7 bases. The CDR3 extends over 16 amino acids. The germline V gene encodes CDR1 LNHDA and CDR2 SQIVND (reference sequence). The junction had 8 bases not matched to a gene; V was cut back by 6 bases and J by 0 bases. The DNA of the CDR3 is TGTGCCAGTAGGATTACAGGGGCCTATAGCAATCAGCCCCAGCATTTT. Protein sequence: CASRITGAYSNQPQHF.

This rearrangement joins TRBV5-1 to TRBJ2-1; 14 bases agree with TRBD2. Germline V CDR1 and CDR2: SGHRS, YFSETQ. The CDR3 consists of 14 residues. V lost 4 bases and J lost 15; bases outside the gene matches: 9. CDR3 coding DNA: TGCGCCAGCAGCCCGGGACTAGCGGGGGATAATCCGTTCTTC. It specifies CASSPGLAGDNPFF.

This chain joins TRBV27 and TRBJ2-7; the D is unclear. The length of the CDR3 is 14 residues. Germline V CDR1 and CDR2: MNHEY, SMNVEV (reference sequence). V was cut by 3 bases and J by 4 bases, with 13 bases left in between. The CDR3 here is CASSFLASSYEQYF. CDR3 nucleotides: TGTGCCAGCAGTTTCTTAGCCTCGAGTTACGAGCAGTACTTC.

This clone came up once. The V and J genes are TRBV4-2 and TRBJ2-7, with D uncertain. Per the germline V gene, CDR1 is LGHNA and CDR2 is YNFKEQ. The CDR3 runs 13 residues. The germline V and J ends were trimmed by 0 bases and 6 bases, with 9 bases remaining between them. CDR3 sequence: CASSQDLALEQYF. As DNA, the CDR3 is TGTGCCAGCAGCCAAGATTTAGCCCTCGAGCAGTACTTC.

The gene calls are TRBV7-8 and TRBJ2-3; a weak D match, TRBD2 (5 bases). The CDR3 consists of 16 residues. V lost 1 base and J lost 0, with 11 bases in between. Germline lookup yields CDR1 SGHVS and CDR2 FQNEAQ. This CDR3 reads CASSLERAASTDTQYF. The CDR3 region has the DNA TGTGCCAGCAGCTTAGAACGAGCGGCTAGCACAGATACGCAGTATTTT.

With respect to this clone: Relative to the germline gene, one junction end is altered; a read error may explain this. The J gene is TRBJ2-3, the V gene TRBV7-7; D is possibly TRBD1 (5 bases). CDR3 length equals 17 residues. CDR1 and CDR2 (germline): SSHAT, FNYEAQ (reference sequence). The DNA for the CDR3 is TGTGCTAGCAGCCGCGGCCCTCAGGGAACTAGCACAGATACGCAGTATTTT. Protein: CASSRGPQGTSTDTQYF.